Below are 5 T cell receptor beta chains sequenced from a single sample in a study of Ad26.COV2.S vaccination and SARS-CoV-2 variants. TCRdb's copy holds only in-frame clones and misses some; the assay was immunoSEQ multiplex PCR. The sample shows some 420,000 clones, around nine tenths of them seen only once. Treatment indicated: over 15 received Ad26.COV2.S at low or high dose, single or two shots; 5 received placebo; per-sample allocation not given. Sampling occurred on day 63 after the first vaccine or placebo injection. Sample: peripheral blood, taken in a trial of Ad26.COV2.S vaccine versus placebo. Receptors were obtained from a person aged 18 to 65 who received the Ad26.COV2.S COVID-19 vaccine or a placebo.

CDR3 loop: CASSPGEEQYF. The DNA for the CDR3 is TGTGCCAGCTCACCGGGGGAGGAGCAGTACTTC. The V call is TRBV18, the J call TRBJ2-7; D may be TRBD1 or TRBD2 (5 bases each). This CDR3 has 11 amino acids. Per germline, CDR1 KGHSH and CDR2 LQKENI. The ends were cut back, 3 bases at V and 7 bases at J, with 7 bases in the middle.

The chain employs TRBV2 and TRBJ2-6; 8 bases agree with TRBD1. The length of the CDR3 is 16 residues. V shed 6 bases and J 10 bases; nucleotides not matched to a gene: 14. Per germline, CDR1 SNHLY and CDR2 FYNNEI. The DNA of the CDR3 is TGTGCCAGCAGCCCCCGAGGGCAGGGGGCAGCTAACGTCCTGACTTTC. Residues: CASSPRGQGAANVLTF.

The CDR3 sequence: CASGSQQGVGSPLHF. The CDR3 nucleotides are TGTGCCAGCGGGTCACAACAGGGGGTAGGTTCACCCCTCCACTTT. The chain uses TRBV6-5 and TRBJ1-6; 8 bases map to TRBD1. CDR1 is MNHEY, CDR2 SVGAGI, per germline. Trimming removed 8 bases from V and 9 bases from J; junction bases left unmatched: 12. The length of the CDR3 is 15 residues.

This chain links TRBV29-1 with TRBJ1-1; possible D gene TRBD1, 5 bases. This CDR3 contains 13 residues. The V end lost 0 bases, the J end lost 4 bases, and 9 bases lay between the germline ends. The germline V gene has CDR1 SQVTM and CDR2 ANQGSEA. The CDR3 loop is CSVEEGAFTEAFF. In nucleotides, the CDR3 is TGCAGCGTTGAAGAAGGGGCGTTCACTGAAGCTTTCTTT.

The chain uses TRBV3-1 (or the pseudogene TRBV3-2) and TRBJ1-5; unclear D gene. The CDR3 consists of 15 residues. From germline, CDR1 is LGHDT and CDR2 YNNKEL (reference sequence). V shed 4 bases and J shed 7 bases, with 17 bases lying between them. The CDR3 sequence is CASSLGWGCRQPQHF. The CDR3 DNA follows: TGTGCCAGCAGCCTAGGGTGGGGTTGTAGACAGCCCCAGCATTTT.